Below, one T cell receptor beta chain is given with its context. The antigen is undetermined. The data originate from a study of shared clonotypes between healthy human individuals. Selected positively for CCR7 and CD45RO-negative, naive CD8 cells excluded terminally differentiated effector memory CD45RA+ cells. The study's findings and limits: Among the subsets, naive ones generally showed larger estimated richness than memory ones.

Germline CDR1 and CDR2: SGDLS and YYNGEE. This CDR3 is built from 15 residues. Trimming took off 3 bases at V and 2 bases at J, with 15 bases between the two ends. The deep-level immunoSEQ assay was used. TCRdb keeps only in-frame clones here, not all; method: immunoSEQ multiplex PCR. This sample carries 550,000 to 650,000 clones, approximately 96% of them seen once, and the ten largest clones take more than 0.085%. Sequences were obtained from naive CD8+ T cells sorted from blood. The sequence came from a woman aged 25 to 39 in good health. This chain links TRBV9 with TRBJ2-7; D is perhaps TRBD2 (6 bases). The CDR3 DNA is TGTGCCAGCAGCGGTTTAGCGGAGGGGCCCTACGAGCAGTACTTC. Its protein is CASSGLAEGPYEQYF.